This TCR beta chain comes out of a study of cytomegalovirus exposure and HLA in healthy donors. The V gene's germline CDR1 is MRHNA and CDR2 SNTAGT. This CDR3 comprises 12 residues. The V end lost 2 bases, the J end lost 9 bases, and 8 bases lay between the germline ends. Primers for the PCR totalled 60 Vbeta and 13 Jbeta. Data came from immunoSEQ multiplex PCR; TCRdb stores just in-frame clones and leaves some out. The profile covers some 180,000 clones, with 65% to 90% appearing a single time and approximately 1.2% taken by the ten largest. The gene calls are TRBV6-4 and TRBJ2-1; D may be TRBD2 (5 bases). The sample comprised PBMCs. The clonotype comes from a girl between 2 and 10 years old in good health and CMV-seropositive. CDR3 protein: CASSDEGFEQFF. CDR3 DNA: TGTGCCAGCAGTGACGAGGGCTTTGAGCAGTTCTTC.